This paragraph covers one T cell receptor beta chain sequence. Its antigen is unidentified. Being one base from a much bigger clone, this may be a read error. Libraries of TCR beta came from iRepertoire HTBI primers plus Arm-PCR of CDR3 regions. TCRdb analysed the multiplex PCR reads with MiXCR anew, one entry per CDR3 protein. Here the sample spans about 470,000 distinct CDR3 sequences, roughly 21% being singletons. The CDR3 length is 12 residues. This sample was included in a study of regulatory T cells in long-lasting Graves disease. Points from the study as a whole: TRBV28, TRBJ1-2 and TRBJ2-5 were segments that persistent disease favored. TCR diversity in persistent Graves' patients was below that of newly diagnosed ones.

Time point specified: persistent/refractory GD, antithyroid drugs over 5 years with positive TRAb. PBMC RNA served as the TCR library source. The chain uses TRBV12-3 or TRBV12-4 and TRBJ1-5; D is unresolved. The sequenced sample was peripheral blood mononuclear cells (PBMCs), obtained when the disease was refractory, from a patient treated with antithyroid drugs. The sequence was collected from a female donor with Graves disease. CDR3: CAGSSSGQPQHF. DNA for the CDR3: TGTGCCGGCAGTTCTAGTGGTCAGCCCCAGCATTTT.